These 22 T cell receptor beta chains originate from one sample sequenced in a study of cytomegalovirus exposure and HLA in healthy donors. Use of 60 Vbeta and 13 Jbeta primers characterized the PCR. Sequencing used immunoSEQ multiplex PCR; TCRdb keeps in-frame clones, though not all of them. Counted here are some 130,000 clones, 78% occurring once; the ten biggest clones make up over 1.2%. The sequenced material came from PBMCs. The receptors were gathered from a female donor in good health and CMV-seronegative.

The rearrangement links TRBV4-1 to TRBJ2-1; D possibly corresponds to TRBD2 (6 bases). The ends were cut back, 5 bases at V and 9 bases at J, with 20 bases in the middle. The CDR3 runs to 15 residues. Per germline, CDR1 MGHRA and CDR2 YSYEKL. CDR3: CASSKMGRGRGEQFF. The CDR3 coding sequence is TGCGCCAGCAGCAAGATGGGGCGGGGACGGGGTGAGCAGTTCTTC.

In DNA, the CDR3 is TGTGCCAGCAGCATTACAGGGGCGGCGAACACTGAAGCTTTCTTT. It encodes CASSITGAANTEAFF. The chain combines TRBV9 with TRBJ1-1, with 7 bases lining up with TRBD1. After removal of 4 bases from V and 1 base from J, the junction contained 7 bases not matched to a gene. The germline V gene has CDR1 SGDLS and CDR2 YYNGEE. The CDR3 runs 15 residues.

The chain combines TRBV7-6 with TRBJ2-7; possible D gene TRBD1, 7 bases. Germline V CDR1 and CDR2: SGHVS, FNYEAQ. This CDR3 spans 15 amino acids. Trimming left V 7 bases short and J 2 bases short, with 18 bases between. The chain's CDR3 is CASTLQGGSTYEQYF. CDR3 in DNA: TGTGCCAGCACCCTCCAGGGGGGAAGCACCTACGAGCAGTACTTC.

This clone was observed a single time. The chain carries TRBV5-1 and TRBJ1-4; the D is unclear. V shed 3 bases and J shed 6 bases, with 9 bases lying between them. Germline CDR1 and CDR2: SGHRS and YFSETQ. The CDR3 is made up of 13 amino acids. The CDR3 DNA follows: TGCGCCAGCAGCTCCGGGGTGCATGAAAAACTGTTTTTT. It is translated as CASSSGVHEKLFF.

The chain has TRBV4-1 and TRBJ2-7; 14 nucleotides match TRBD2. The ends lost 4 bases at V and 6 bases at J; junction bases unmatched: 5. The V gene's germline CDR1 is MGHRA and CDR2 YSYEKL. The CDR3 extends over 15 amino acids. The chain's CDR3 is CASSPTSGREAEQYF. As DNA, the CDR3 is TGCGCCAGCAGCCCGACTAGCGGGAGGGAGGCCGAGCAGTACTTC.

The chain uses TRBV29-1 and TRBJ2-7, with 8 bases fitting TRBD1. The germline V gene has CDR1 SQVTM and CDR2 ANQGSEA. The CDR3 extends over 15 amino acids. The V gene end was trimmed by 2 bases and the J gene end by 6 bases; junction bases not matched to a gene: 12. The CDR3 reads CSVEFGTGLGGEQYF. The CDR3, as DNA: TGCAGCGTTGAATTCGGGACAGGTCTAGGTGGCGAGCAGTACTTC.

CDR3 residues: CASRAGPYNEQFF. The CDR3 bases are TGTGCCAGCCGAGCGGGACCCTACAATGAGCAGTTCTTC. The rearrangement uses TRBV6-5 and TRBJ2-1, with TRBD2 matching 7 bases. Germline CDR1 and CDR2: MNHEY and SVGAGI. The V and J ends lost 8 bases and 2 bases, in that order; junction bases with no gene match: 3. CDR3 length: 13 amino acids.

This clone has a handful of counts. This sequence joins TRBV7-9 and TRBJ2-3, with TRBD2 as a possible D gene (6 bases). The CDR3 loop spans 15 amino acids. Deletions cut 4 bases from V and 2 bases from J, with 13 bases between. Germline values: CDR1 SEHNR, CDR2 FQNEAQ (reference sequence). Written as DNA, the CDR3 is TGTGCCAGCAGCTCAGCGGGCGGGACCACAGATACGCAGTATTTT. Protein: CASSSAGGTTDTQYF.

The chain uses TRBV2 and TRBJ2-7; D is perhaps TRBD2 (6 bases). The CDR3 covers 14 residues. Trimming cost V 2 bases and J 2 bases, with 10 bases left between them. Germline V gene data show CDR1 as SNHLY and CDR2 as FYNNEI. The CDR3 spells CASSERESPYEQYF. The DNA for the CDR3 is TGTGCCAGCAGTGAACGGGAGTCGCCCTACGAGCAGTACTTC.

V and J are TRBV28 and TRBJ2-5, with TRBD2 matching over 7 bases. With 5 bases clipped from V and 4 bases from J, the junction kept 10 bases outside the gene matches. The CDR3 runs to 15 residues. Germline V lookup: CDR1 MDHEN, CDR2 SYDVKM. The CDR3 reads CASSQSGTGGETQYF. The CDR3 DNA reads TGTGCCAGCAGTCAGAGCGGGACTGGAGGAGAGACCCAGTACTTC.

The CDR3 here is CASSLGQTYEQYF. The CDR3 bases are TGTGCCAGCAGTTTAGGACAGACCTACGAGCAGTACTTC. The V and J genes are TRBV28 and TRBJ2-7, with D possibly being TRBD1 (6 bases). V gave up 2 bases and J gave up 2 bases, with 7 bases separating them. The germline V gene encodes CDR1 MDHEN and CDR2 SYDVKM. This CDR3 is 13 amino acids long.

The chain is built from TRBV7-6 and TRBJ2-3; D not resolved. The germline V gene encodes CDR1 SGHVS and CDR2 FNYEAQ. The CDR3 totals 13 residues. The V end was cut by 5 bases, the J end by 2 bases, with 8 bases between. Here the CDR3 reads CASSPEPTDTQYF. DNA for the CDR3: TGTGCCAGCAGCCCCGAGCCCACAGATACGCAGTATTTT. Full variable domain (outside the CDR3, taken from reference TRBV7-6 and TRBJ2-3): GAGVSQSPRYKVTKRGQDVALRCDPISGHVSLYWYRQALGQGPEFLTYFNYEAQQDKSGLPNDRFSAERPEGSISTLTIQRTEQRDSAMYRCASSPEPTDTQYFGPGTRLTVL.

The chain links TRBV5-6 to TRBJ2-7, with 8 bases lining up with TRBD2. The germline gives CDR1 SGHDT, CDR2 YYEEEE. The junction had 2 bases not matched to a gene; V was cut back by 3 bases and J by 3 bases. This CDR3 has 13 amino acids. CDR3 in amino acids: CASSWGTSYEQYF. In DNA, the CDR3 is TGTGCCAGCAGCTGGGGGACTAGCTACGAGCAGTACTTC. The full variable domain, rest sourced from reference TRBV5-6 and TRBJ2-7, is DAGVTQSPTHLIKTRGQQVTLRCSPKSGHDTVSWYQQALGQGPQFIFQYYEEEERQRGNFPDRFSGHQFPNYSSELNVNALLLGDSALYLCASSWGTSYEQYFGPGTRLTVT.

The V and J genes are TRBV27 and TRBJ2-7; 8 bases are shared with TRBD2. This CDR3 is 20 amino acids long. Germline CDR1 reads MNHEY; CDR2 reads SMNVEV (reference sequence). V shed 2 bases, J shed 2 bases, and the junction held 20 bases outside the gene matches. CDR3 amino acids: CASSLRNPGQSLAGTYEQYF. The CDR3 DNA sequence: TGTGCCAGCAGTTTAAGGAATCCGGGACAAAGTCTAGCGGGCACCTACGAGCAGTACTTC.

Concerning this clone itself: Sequence at one end of the junction differs from germline and may be a read error. This chain connects TRBV11-2 to TRBJ1-1, with D possibly being TRBD1 (5 bases). CDR3 length: 9 amino acids. Germline CDR1 is SGHAT and CDR2 is FQNNGV. The CDR3 here is CASSLDRGF. The CDR3 bases are TGTGCCAGCAGCTTAGATAGGGGCTTT.

This chain connects TRBV5-1 to TRBJ2-2; 10 nucleotides line up with TRBD2. This CDR3 is built from 17 residues. The trim removed 0 bases at V and 5 bases at J, leaving 7 bases unmatched. Germline lookup yields CDR1 SGHRS and CDR2 YFSETQ. The CDR3 region has the DNA TGCGCCAGCAGCTTGGCTAGCGGGAGCAGCAGGACCGGGGAGCTGTTTTTT. This encodes CASSLASGSSRTGELFF.

This clone was seen a single time. The gene calls are TRBV15 and TRBJ1-1; weak D call: TRBD1 (6 bases). Germline V gene lookup returns CDR1 LNHNV and CDR2 YYDKDF (reference sequence). Between the trimmed V and J ends, which lost 5 bases and 8 bases, there was a span of 12 bases. The CDR3 spans 12 residues. The CDR3 is CATSRADREAFF. In nucleotides, the CDR3 is TGTGCCACCAGCCGAGCAGACAGGGAAGCTTTCTTT.

The chain carries TRBV6-1 and TRBJ1-3; 8 nucleotides agree with TRBD1. Unmatched junction bases numbered 8, after V lost 0 bases and J lost 4 bases. The germline V gene encodes CDR1 MNHNS and CDR2 SASEGT. The CDR3 is 17 amino acids. In nucleotides, the CDR3 is TGTGCCAGCAGTGAAGCTTGGACAGGGTCTGACGGAAACACCATATATTTT. Amino acid sequence: CASSEAWTGSDGNTIYF.

In its sample, this clone was seen a few times. The chain links TRBV6-6 to TRBJ1-1; TRBD1 might be the D (5 bases). Germline lookup yields CDR1 MNHNY and CDR2 SVGAGI (reference sequence). The V end lost 5 bases, the J end lost 6 bases, and 13 bases lay between the germline ends. The CDR3 is 13 amino acids. CDR3 sequence: CASSQVQGAEAFF. As DNA, the CDR3 is TGTGCCAGCAGTCAGGTCCAAGGGGCTGAAGCTTTCTTT.

The rearrangement joins TRBV29-1 to TRBJ1-2; D is unresolved. Trimming cost V 4 bases and J 5 bases, with 5 bases left between them. The CDR3 spans 10 residues. Germline CDR1 reads SQVTM; CDR2 reads ANQGSEA. The CDR3: CSVVQYGYTF. In DNA form, the CDR3 reads TGCAGCGTTGTACAGTATGGCTACACCTTC.

The chain has TRBV27 and TRBJ1-4, with a tentative D call TRBD1 (6 bases). The CDR3 is 14 residues long. V was cut by 3 bases and J by 5 bases, with 10 bases left in between. Germline CDR1 reads MNHEY; CDR2 reads SMNVEV (reference sequence). CDR3 nucleotides: TGTGCCAGCAGTTTCTCGAGGGGGAATGAAAAACTGTTTTTT. Encoded protein: CASSFSRGNEKLFF.

The table lists this clone with a few counts. The chain links TRBV7-3 to TRBJ2-1; a possible D gene is TRBD2 (6 bases). The CDR3 sequence is 16 residues long. Deletions cut 0 bases from V and 0 bases from J, with 9 bases between. In germline, CDR1 is SGHTA, CDR2 FQGTGA. CDR3 amino acids: CASSLTAGSSYNEQFF. The CDR3 DNA follows: TGTGCCAGCAGCTTAACGGCGGGGAGCTCCTACAATGAGCAGTTCTTC.